One and the same sample provided the 2 T cell receptor beta chains below, sequenced in a study of shared clonotypes between healthy human individuals. Naive CD8 cells, CD45RO-negative and positively selected for CCR7, excluded terminally differentiated effector memory CD45RA+ cells. Assay used: immunoSEQ multiplex PCR; TCRdb lists only in-frame clones, some missing. The table shows about 2.2 million clones, with over 85% occurring only once. Source material: naive CD8+ T cells from PBMCs. The receptors derive from a man younger than 30 in good health. Some clones in this sample may be carry-over from other donors' samples.

CDR3 region: CATSRPGQGVYEQYF. The CDR3 bases are TGTGCCACCAGCAGACCGGGACAGGGAGTTTACGAGCAGTACTTC. The V and J genes are TRBV15 and TRBJ2-7; 9 bases agree with TRBD1. The germline CDR1 and CDR2 sequences are LNHNV and YYDKDF (reference sequence). The CDR3 totals 15 residues. The V and J ends lost 2 bases and 4 bases, in that order; junction bases with no gene match: 6.

The genes are TRBV4-1 and TRBJ1-5, with a tentative D call TRBD1 (5 bases). The CDR3 totals 15 residues. CDR1 is MGHRA and CDR2 is YSYEKL in the germline V gene. The V end was cut by 4 bases, the J end by 0 bases, with 10 bases between. CDR3 sequence (DNA): TGCGCCAGCAGCCGACAGCGTATTAGCAATCAGCCCCAGCATTTT. This sequence encodes CASSRQRISNQPQHF.